This TCR beta chain was captured in a study of blood T cells in healthy people across ages. As for this clonotype: Its antigen is still unknown.

General observations from the study: Total diversity from one million sequenced T cells was likely underestimated.

A second PCR of 7 to 11 cycles used a sample-barcoded 5' primer and a J-beta primer mix. Each cDNA molecule carried a tag from a template-switch adaptor that contained 12 random nucleotides. In TCRdb, the 5' RACE reads were re-called with MiXCR into one record per CDR3 protein. The data contain 1.5 million to 2 million distinct CDR3 sequences, 28% of them singletons. The CDR3 covers 13 residues. Germline CDR1 reads SQVTM; CDR2 reads ANQGSEA. Trimming cost V 6 bases and J 5 bases; bases outside gene matches: 5. The clonotype comes from a woman aged 25 to 39 in good health. The chain uses TRBV29-1 and TRBJ2-3; 10 bases align to TRBD1. The sample consisted of blood. The CDR3 protein is CSVRDRGIDTQYF. As DNA, the CDR3 is TGCAGCGTCCGGGACAGGGGAATAGATACGCAGTATTTT.